Given below is one T cell receptor (beta chain) in context. The sample belongs to a study of OX40 agonist ivuxolimab in advanced cancers. On the study more broadly: In this cohort, patients received ivuxolimab, an agonistic anti-OX40 (CD134) antibody. Prior anti-PD-1, anti-PD-L1 or anti-CTLA-4 therapy did not bar entry, and roughly 40% had some. Age averaged around 60 years (range roughly 23 to 80), and less than 85% were male.

Sequencing used immunoSEQ multiplex PCR; TCRdb keeps in-frame clones, though not all of them. The data show about 77,000 clones, with around nine tenths seen just once and 4% to 5% held by the top ten. The sequencing used CD4+ or CD8+ T cells sorted from blood, collected in a trial of the OX40 agonist ivuxolimab. The receptor was derived from an adult with an advanced solid tumor such as melanoma, head and neck, liver or kidney cancer.

This chain's CDR3 is CASSPPILGGGTDTQYF. The CDR3, as DNA: TGTGCCAGCAGCCCCCCGATCCTAGGAGGGGGAACAGATACGCAGTATTTT. This chain uses TRBV9 with TRBJ2-3, with D tentatively TRBD1 or TRBD2 (6 bases each). The CDR3 is 17 residues long. The V gene's germline CDR1 is SGDLS and CDR2 YYNGEE. V lost 4 bases, J lost 3 bases, and 21 bases lay in between.